This TCR beta chain was captured by sequencing in a study of blood T cell repertoires in COVID-19. Overall study: Samples came from the United States, Italy and Spain, spanning acute and convalescent COVID-19. Nucleic acid was either cDNA or gDNA, and it came from T cells, B-cell-depleted T cells, or PBMCs.

In the source study's methods: Amplification of reference gene primers provided the estimated nucleated cell counts. TCRdb's table, derived via immunoSEQ multiplex PCR, lists solely in-frame clones and lacks some. That table is the source of V, J and clone size, and D and trimming were worked out from the DNA. Among roughly 250,000 clones listed, roughly 80% were seen once. Germline V CDR1 and CDR2: DFQATT, SNEGSKA (reference sequence). CDR3 length: 11 amino acids. V lost 6 bases and J lost 5, with 10 bases in between. The sequenced material came from peripheral blood. The TCR originated in a woman of 80 years or more with active or convalescent COVID-19. V gene TRBV20-1 combines with J gene TRBJ2-5; D is uncertain. The chain's CDR3 is CSALELETQYF. For the CDR3, the DNA is TGCAGTGCGTTGGAGTTGGAGACCCAGTACTTC.